These 13 T cell receptor beta chains share one sample of origin, sequenced in a study of human T cells and chemical hapten exposure. TCRdb re-called the RACE reads through MiXCR, storing one row per CDR3 protein. Here the sample spans some 330,000 distinct CDR3 sequences, 5.5% being singletons. Time point defined: pre-sensitization, week 0. This sample's treatment: therapeutic diphenylcyclopropenone sensitization with weekly scalp DPC. The sequenced sample was whole blood, obtained in connection with sensitization to the hapten diphenylcyclopropenone (DPC). These receptor sequences come from a woman aged 18-29 years with alopecia areata. Some clones in this sample may be carry-over from other donors' samples.

This clonotype turned up a few times. The chain recombines TRBV20-1 with TRBJ2-3; D uncertain. Germline CDR1 and CDR2: DFQATT and SNEGSKA (reference sequence). The germline V and J ends were trimmed by 0 bases and 2 bases, with 9 bases remaining between them. This CDR3 has 14 amino acids. The CDR3 spells CSARDRTLTDTQYF. As DNA, the CDR3 is TGCAGTGCTAGAGACAGAACTCTCACAGATACGCAGTATTTT.

This clonotype was seen repeatedly, ten times or more. V is TRBV7-9 and J is TRBJ1-3; D not certain. Germline values: CDR1 SEHNR, CDR2 FQNEAQ (reference sequence). Trimming shortened V by 3 bases and J by 1 base, and 4 bases separated the two germline ends. The CDR3 length is 13 residues. CDR3 protein: CASSFFSGNTIYF. In DNA form, the CDR3 reads TGTGCCAGCAGCTTTTTTTCTGGAAACACCATATATTTT.

V usage is TRBV3-1 and J usage is TRBJ1-3, with D perhaps matching TRBD1 (6 bases). The CDR3 totals 16 residues. Trimming pared 1 base from V and 2 bases from J, leaving 12 bases between. CDR1 LGHDT and CDR2 YNNKEL come from the germline V gene (reference sequence). The CDR3 here is CASSQVREGAGNTIYF. The CDR3 coding sequence is TGTGCCAGCAGCCAAGTGAGGGAGGGGGCTGGAAACACCATATATTTT. The variable domain in full, with the rest retrieved from reference TRBV3-1 and TRBJ1-3, is DTAVSQTPKYLVTQMGNDKSIKCEQNLGHDTMYWYKQDSKKFLKIMFSYNNKELIINETVPNRFSPKSPDKAHLNLHINSLELGDSAVYFCASSQVREGAGNTIYFGEGSWLTVV.

Of note for this clonotype: A far larger clone is just one base off, so this is likely a read error. This chain links TRBV7-2 with TRBJ1-1, with 8 nucleotides matching TRBD1. The CDR3 is 15 amino acids. CDR1 SGHTA and CDR2 FQGNSA come from the germline V gene. After removal of 1 base from V and 1 base from J, the junction contained 2 bases not matched to a gene. CDR3 residues: CASSLVGTGNTEAFF. CDR3 DNA sequence: TGTGCCAGCAGCTTAGTGGGGACAGGGAACACTGAAGCTTTCTTT.

CDR3 nucleotide sequence: TGTGCCAGCGGGGAGACCGAACCCCAGCATTTT. It codes for CASGETEPQHF. V is TRBV6-5 and J is TRBJ1-5; D unresolved. Germline V gene sequence: CDR1 MNHEY, CDR2 SVGAGI. Trimming removed 8 bases at V and 10 bases at J, with 12 bases between. The CDR3 spans 11 residues.

The V and J genes are TRBV6-5 and TRBJ2-5; 8 bases are shared with TRBD1. V dropped 6 bases and J dropped 1; count of bases not matched to a gene: 7. Looked up from germline, CDR1 is MNHEY and CDR2 is SVGAGI. This CDR3 is 15 amino acids long. CDR3 nucleotides: TGTGCCAGCAGCCGGACAGGGAACATCCAAGAGACCCAGTACTTC. Its protein product is CASSRTGNIQETQYF.

The V gene is TRBV6-5, the J gene TRBJ1-4; D is perhaps TRBD1 (6 bases). The V end lost 0 bases, the J end lost 0 bases, and 11 bases lay between the germline ends. Per germline, CDR1 MNHEY and CDR2 SVGAGI. There are 17 residues in the CDR3. CDR3 coding DNA: TGTGCCAGCAGTTACTCCCAGGGACATGCAACTAATGAAAAACTGTTTTTT. This sequence encodes CASSYSQGHATNEKLFF.

The chain combines TRBV6-5 with TRBJ2-7, with 8 bases identical to TRBD2. CDR1 and CDR2 from the germline V gene are MNHEY and SVGAGI. This CDR3 is 15 amino acids long. J gave up 0 bases and V 10 bases, and 11 bases lay outside the gene matches. This CDR3 is CATIVVAGSSYEQYF. The CDR3 nucleotides are TGTGCCACCATAGTAGTAGCGGGATCCTCCTACGAGCAGTACTTC.

The chain employs TRBV6-1 and TRBJ1-2; TRBD1 is a possible D gene (6 bases). The germline V gene encodes CDR1 MNHNS and CDR2 SASEGT. The CDR3 is 13 residues long. The V gene lost 5 bases and the J gene lost 6 bases, with 13 bases spanning the gap. DNA for the CDR3: TGTGCCAGCAGTCCGACAGGCCTGGATGGCTACACCTTC. Amino acids: CASSPTGLDGYTF.

This clonotype was seen repeatedly, ten times or more. The genes are TRBV6-2 or TRBV6-3 and TRBJ1-1, with 7 bases lining up with TRBD1. Germline lookup yields CDR1 MNHEY and CDR2 SVGEGT. This CDR3 has 15 residues. V dropped 4 bases and J dropped 0; count of bases not matched to a gene: 5. In DNA, the CDR3 is TGTGCCAGCAGTTCCCCGGACAGGTTGAACACTGAAGCTTTCTTT. Translated, it gives CASSSPDRLNTEAFF.

The chain links TRBV20-1 to TRBJ2-2; 9 nucleotides match TRBD2. With 0 bases clipped from V and 6 bases from J, the junction kept 8 bases outside the gene matches. This CDR3 is built from 16 residues. CDR1 is DFQATT and CDR2 is SNEGSKA in the germline V gene (reference sequence). CDR3 bases: TGCAGTGCTAGAGATCATGGACTAGCGTTTTCCGGGGAGCTGTTTTTT. Its protein is CSARDHGLAFSGELFF.

This clonotype was counted between two and nine times. J is TRBJ1-5 and V is TRBV27; possible D gene TRBD1, 6 bases. Between the trimmed V and J ends, which lost 2 bases and 7 bases, there was a span of 12 bases. The CDR3 contains 14 residues. CDR1 and CDR2 from the germline V gene are MNHEY and SMNVEV (reference sequence). In DNA, the CDR3 is TGTGCCAGCAGTTTAACTGGACAGAACCAGCCCCAGCATTTT. Protein: CASSLTGQNQPQHF.

This clonotype turned up a few times. J is TRBJ1-1 and V is TRBV4-1, with 7 bases lining up with TRBD1. J lost 0 bases, V lost 4 bases, and 11 bases had no gene match. Germline CDR1 reads MGHRA; CDR2 reads YSYEKL. The CDR3 spans 17 residues. This CDR3 is CASSLDRERGLNTEAFF. CDR3 DNA sequence: TGCGCCAGCAGCCTCGACAGGGAGAGGGGCCTGAACACTGAAGCTTTCTTT.